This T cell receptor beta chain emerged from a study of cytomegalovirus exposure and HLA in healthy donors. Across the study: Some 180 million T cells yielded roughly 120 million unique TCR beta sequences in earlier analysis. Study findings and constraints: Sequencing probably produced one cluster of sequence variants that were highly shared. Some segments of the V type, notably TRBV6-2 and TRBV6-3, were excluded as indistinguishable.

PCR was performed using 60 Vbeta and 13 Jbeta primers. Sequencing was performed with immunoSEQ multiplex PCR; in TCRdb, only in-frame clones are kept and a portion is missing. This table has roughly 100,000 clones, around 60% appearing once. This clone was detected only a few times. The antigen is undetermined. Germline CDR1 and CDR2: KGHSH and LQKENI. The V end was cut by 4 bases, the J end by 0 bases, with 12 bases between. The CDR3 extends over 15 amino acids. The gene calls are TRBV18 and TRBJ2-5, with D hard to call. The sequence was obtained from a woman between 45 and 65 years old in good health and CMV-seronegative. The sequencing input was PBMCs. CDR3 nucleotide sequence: TGTGCCAGCTCACTATCCCGGAGCAACCAAGAGACCCAGTACTTC. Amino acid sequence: CASSLSRSNQETQYF. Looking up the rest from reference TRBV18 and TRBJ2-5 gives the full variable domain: NAGVMQNPRHLVRRRGQEARLRCSPMKGHSHVYWYRQLPEEGLKFMVYLQKENIIDESGMPKERFSAEFPKEGPSILRIQQVVRGDSAAYFCASSLSRSNQETQYFGPGTRLLVL.